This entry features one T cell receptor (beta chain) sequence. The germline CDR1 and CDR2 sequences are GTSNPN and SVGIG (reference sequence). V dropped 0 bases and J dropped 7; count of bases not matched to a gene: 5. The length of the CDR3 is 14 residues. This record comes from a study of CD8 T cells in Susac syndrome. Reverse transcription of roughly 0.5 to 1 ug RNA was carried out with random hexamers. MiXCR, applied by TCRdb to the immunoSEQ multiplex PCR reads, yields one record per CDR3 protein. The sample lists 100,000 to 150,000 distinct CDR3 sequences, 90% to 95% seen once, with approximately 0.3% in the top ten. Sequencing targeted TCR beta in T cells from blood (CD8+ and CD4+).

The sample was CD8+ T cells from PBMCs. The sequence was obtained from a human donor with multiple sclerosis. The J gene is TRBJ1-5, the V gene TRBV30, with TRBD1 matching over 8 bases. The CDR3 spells CAWSVRTGSQPQHF. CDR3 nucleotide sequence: TGTGCCTGGAGTGTACGGACAGGGAGCCAGCCCCAGCATTTT.